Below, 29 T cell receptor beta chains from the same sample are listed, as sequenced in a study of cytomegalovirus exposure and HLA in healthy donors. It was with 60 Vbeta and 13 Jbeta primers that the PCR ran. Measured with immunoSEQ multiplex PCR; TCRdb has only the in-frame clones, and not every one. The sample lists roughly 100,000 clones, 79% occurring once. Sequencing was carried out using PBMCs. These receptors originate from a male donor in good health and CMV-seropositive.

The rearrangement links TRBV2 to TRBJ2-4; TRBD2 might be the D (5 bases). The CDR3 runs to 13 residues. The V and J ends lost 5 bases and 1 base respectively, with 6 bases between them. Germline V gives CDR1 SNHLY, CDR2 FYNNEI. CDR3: CASSPGAKNIQYF. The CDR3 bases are TGTGCCAGCAGTCCGGGGGCCAAAAACATTCAGTACTTC. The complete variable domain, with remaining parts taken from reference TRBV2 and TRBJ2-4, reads EPEVTQTPSHQVTQMGQEVILRCVPISNHLYFYWYRQILGQKVEFLVSFYNNEISEKSEIFDDQFSVERPDGSNFTLKIRSTKLEDSAMYFCASSPGAKNIQYFGAGTRLSVL.

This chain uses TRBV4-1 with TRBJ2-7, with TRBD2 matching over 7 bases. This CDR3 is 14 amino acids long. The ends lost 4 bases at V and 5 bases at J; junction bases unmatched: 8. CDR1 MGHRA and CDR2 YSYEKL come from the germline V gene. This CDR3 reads CASSPGGGHHEQYF. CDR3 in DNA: TGCGCCAGCAGCCCCGGGGGAGGGCACCACGAGCAGTACTTC.

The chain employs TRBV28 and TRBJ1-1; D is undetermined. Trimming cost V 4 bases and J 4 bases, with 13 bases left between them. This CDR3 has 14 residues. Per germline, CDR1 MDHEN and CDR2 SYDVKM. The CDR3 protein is CASSSRHPRTEAFF. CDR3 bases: TGTGCCAGCAGTTCCAGACACCCACGCACTGAAGCTTTCTTT.

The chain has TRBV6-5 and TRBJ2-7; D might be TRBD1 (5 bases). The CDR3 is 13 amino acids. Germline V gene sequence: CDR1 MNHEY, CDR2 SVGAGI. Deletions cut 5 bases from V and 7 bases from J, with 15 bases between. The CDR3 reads CASSPMRQGEQYF. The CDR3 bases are TGTGCCAGCAGTCCCATGCGCCAGGGAGAGCAGTACTTC.

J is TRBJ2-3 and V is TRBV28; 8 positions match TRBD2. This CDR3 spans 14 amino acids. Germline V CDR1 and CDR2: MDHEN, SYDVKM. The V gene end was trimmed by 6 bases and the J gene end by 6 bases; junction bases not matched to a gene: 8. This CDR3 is CASSPSGGADTQYF. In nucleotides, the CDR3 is TGTGCCAGCAGCCCCAGCGGGGGCGCGGATACGCAGTATTTT. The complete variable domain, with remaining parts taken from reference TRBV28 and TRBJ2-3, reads DVKVTQSSRYLVKRTGEKVFLECVQDMDHENMFWYRQDPGLGLRLIYFSYDVKMKEKGDIPEGYSVSREKKERFSLILESASTNQTSMYLCASSPSGGADTQYFGPGTRLTVL.

CDR3 DNA: TGCGCCAGCAGCTTGCTTGTTCAGGGTGAGCAGTTCTTC. This codes for CASSLLVQGEQFF. The J gene is TRBJ2-1, the V gene TRBV5-1, with a possible D match to TRBD1 (5 bases). The CDR3 is made up of 13 amino acids. The V end lost 1 base, the J end lost 9 bases, and 11 bases lay between the germline ends. Germline CDR1 and CDR2: SGHRS and YFSETQ.

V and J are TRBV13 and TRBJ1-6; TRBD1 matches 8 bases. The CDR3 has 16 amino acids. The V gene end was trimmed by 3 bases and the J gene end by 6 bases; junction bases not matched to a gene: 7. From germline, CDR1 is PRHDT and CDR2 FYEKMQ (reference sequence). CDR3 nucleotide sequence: TGTGCCAGCAGCTTCGGACAGGGTGGGATTAATTCACCCCTCCACTTT. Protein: CASSFGQGGINSPLHF.

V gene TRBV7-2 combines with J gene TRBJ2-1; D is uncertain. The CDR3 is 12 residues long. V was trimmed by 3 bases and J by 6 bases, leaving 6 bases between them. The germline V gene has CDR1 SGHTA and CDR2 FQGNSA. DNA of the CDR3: TGTGCCAGCAGCTTGTTTCTCAATGAGCAGTTCTTC. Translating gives CASSLFLNEQFF.

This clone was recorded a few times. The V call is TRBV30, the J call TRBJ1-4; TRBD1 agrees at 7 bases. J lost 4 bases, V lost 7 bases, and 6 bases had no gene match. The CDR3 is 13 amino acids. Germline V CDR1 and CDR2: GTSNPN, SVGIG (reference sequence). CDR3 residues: CAFWDSRNEKLFF. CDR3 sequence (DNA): TGTGCCTTTTGGGACAGTCGTAATGAAAAACTGTTTTTT. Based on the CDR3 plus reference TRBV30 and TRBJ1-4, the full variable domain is SQTIHQWPATLVQPVGSPLSLECTVEGTSNPNLYWYRQAAGRGLQLLFYSVGIGQISSEVPQNLSASRPQDRQFILSSKKLLLSDSGFYLCAFWDSRNEKLFFGSGTQLSVL.

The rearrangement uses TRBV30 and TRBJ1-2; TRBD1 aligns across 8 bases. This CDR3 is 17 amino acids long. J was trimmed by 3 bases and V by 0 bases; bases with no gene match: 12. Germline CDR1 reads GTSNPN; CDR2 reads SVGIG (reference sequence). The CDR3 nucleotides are TGTGCCTGGAGTGTACGAATCCCGGGACAGGCCTACTATGGCTACACCTTC. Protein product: CAWSVRIPGQAYYGYTF.

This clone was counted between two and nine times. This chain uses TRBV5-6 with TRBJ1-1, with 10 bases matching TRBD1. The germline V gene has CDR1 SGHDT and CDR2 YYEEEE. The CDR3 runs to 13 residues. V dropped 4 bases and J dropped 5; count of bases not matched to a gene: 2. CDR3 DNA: TGTGCCAGCAGCCGGACAGGGGGGACTGAAGCTTTCTTT. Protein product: CASSRTGGTEAFF.

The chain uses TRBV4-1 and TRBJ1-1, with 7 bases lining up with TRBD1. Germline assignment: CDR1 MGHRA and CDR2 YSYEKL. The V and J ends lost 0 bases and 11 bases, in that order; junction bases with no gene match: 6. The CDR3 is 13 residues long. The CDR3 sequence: CASSQDRDREAFF. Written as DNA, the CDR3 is TGCGCCAGCAGCCAAGATCGAGACAGGGAGGCTTTCTTT.

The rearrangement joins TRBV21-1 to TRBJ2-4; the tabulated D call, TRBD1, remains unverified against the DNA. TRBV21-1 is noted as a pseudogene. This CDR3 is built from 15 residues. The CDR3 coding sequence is TGTGCCAGCAGCAAAGACGGGACAAATGGAAACATTCAGTACTTC. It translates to CASSKDGTNGNIQYF.

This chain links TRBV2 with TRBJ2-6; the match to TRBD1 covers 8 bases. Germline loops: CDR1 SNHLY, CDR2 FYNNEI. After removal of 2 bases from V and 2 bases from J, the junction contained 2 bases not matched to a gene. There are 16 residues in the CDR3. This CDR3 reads CASSEQGAPGANVLTF. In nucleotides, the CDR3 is TGTGCCAGCAGTGAACAGGGGGCGCCTGGGGCCAACGTCCTGACTTTC.

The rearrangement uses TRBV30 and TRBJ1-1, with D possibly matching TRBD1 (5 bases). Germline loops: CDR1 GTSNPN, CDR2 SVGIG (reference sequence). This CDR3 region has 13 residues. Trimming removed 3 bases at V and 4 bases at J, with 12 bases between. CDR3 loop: CAWRMVGATEAFF. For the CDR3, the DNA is TGTGCCTGGAGAATGGTAGGGGCCACTGAAGCTTTCTTT.

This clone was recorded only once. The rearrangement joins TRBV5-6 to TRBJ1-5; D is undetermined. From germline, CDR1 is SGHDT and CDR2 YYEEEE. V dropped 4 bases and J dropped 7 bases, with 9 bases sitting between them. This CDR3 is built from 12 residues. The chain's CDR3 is CASSLGEQPQHF. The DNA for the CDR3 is TGTGCCAGCAGCCTCGGTGAACAGCCCCAGCATTTT.

The CDR3 region is CAWSVQGGGAWNEQFF. The CDR3 region has the DNA TGTGCCTGGAGTGTACAAGGCGGGGGGGCCTGGAATGAGCAGTTCTTC. V and J are TRBV30 and TRBJ2-1, with 9 bases lining up with TRBD2. The CDR3 runs to 16 residues. Germline V gives CDR1 GTSNPN, CDR2 SVGIG (reference sequence). The trim removed 0 bases at V and 7 bases at J, leaving 10 bases unmatched.

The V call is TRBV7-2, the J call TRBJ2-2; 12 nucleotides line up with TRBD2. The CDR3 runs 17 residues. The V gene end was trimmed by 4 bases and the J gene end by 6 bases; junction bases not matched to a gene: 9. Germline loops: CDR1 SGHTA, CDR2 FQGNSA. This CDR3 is CASSSGRLAGDPGELFF. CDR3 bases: TGTGCCAGCAGCTCAGGAAGACTAGCGGGGGATCCCGGGGAGCTGTTTTTT.

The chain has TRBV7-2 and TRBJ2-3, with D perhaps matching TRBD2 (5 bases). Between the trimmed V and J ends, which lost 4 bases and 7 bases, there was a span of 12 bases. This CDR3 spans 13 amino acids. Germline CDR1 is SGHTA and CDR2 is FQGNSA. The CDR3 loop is CASSWERPNTQYF. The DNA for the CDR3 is TGTGCCAGCAGCTGGGAGCGTCCGAATACGCAGTATTTT.

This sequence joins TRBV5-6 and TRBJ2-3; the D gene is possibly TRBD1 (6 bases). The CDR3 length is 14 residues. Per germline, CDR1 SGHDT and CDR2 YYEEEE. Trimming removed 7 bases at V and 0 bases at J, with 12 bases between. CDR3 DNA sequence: TGTGCCAGCTGGACAGCGACTAGCACAGATACGCAGTATTTT. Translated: CASWTATSTDTQYF.

DNA of the CDR3: TGCGCCAGCAGCCAAGTAGCGGGGGCTAACTCCTACGAGCAGTACTTC. Translated: CASSQVAGANSYEQYF. This chain joins TRBV4-1 and TRBJ2-7; TRBD2 agrees at 9 bases. Germline CDR1 and CDR2: MGHRA and YSYEKL. With V trimmed by 1 base and J by 0 bases, 4 bases remained unmatched. CDR3 length: 16 amino acids.

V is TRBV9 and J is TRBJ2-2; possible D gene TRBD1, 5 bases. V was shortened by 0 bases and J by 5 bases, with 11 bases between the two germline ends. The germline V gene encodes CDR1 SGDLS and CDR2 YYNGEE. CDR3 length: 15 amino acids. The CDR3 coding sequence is TGTGCCAGCAGCGTAGAAGGGGTCGGAACCGGGGAGCTGTTTTTT. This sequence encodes CASSVEGVGTGELFF.

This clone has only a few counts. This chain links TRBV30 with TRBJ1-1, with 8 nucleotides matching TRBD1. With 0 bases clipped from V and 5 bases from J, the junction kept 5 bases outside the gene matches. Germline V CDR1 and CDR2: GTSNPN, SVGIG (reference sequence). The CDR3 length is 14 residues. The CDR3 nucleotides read TGTGCCTGGAGTGTTACAGGGGGGGTTACTGAAGCTTTCTTT. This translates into CAWSVTGGVTEAFF.

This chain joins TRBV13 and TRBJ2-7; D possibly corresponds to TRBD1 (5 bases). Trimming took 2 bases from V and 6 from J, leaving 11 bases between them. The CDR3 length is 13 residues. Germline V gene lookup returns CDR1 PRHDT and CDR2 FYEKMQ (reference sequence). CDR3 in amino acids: CASSLSGLGEQYF. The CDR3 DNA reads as TGTGCCAGCAGCTTATCAGGGCTTGGCGAGCAGTACTTC.

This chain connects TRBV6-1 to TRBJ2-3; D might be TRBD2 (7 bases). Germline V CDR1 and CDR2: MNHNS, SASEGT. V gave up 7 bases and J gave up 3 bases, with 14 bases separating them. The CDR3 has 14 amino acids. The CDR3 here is CASTLGGVTDTQYF. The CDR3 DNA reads TGTGCCAGCACATTAGGGGGGGTAACAGATACGCAGTATTTT.

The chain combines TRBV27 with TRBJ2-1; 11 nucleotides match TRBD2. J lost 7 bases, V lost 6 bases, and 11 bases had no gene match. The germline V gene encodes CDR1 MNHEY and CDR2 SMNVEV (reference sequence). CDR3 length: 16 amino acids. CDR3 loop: CASSMALAGGRNEQFF. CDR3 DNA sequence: TGTGCCAGCAGCATGGCCCTAGCGGGGGGACGAAATGAGCAGTTCTTC.

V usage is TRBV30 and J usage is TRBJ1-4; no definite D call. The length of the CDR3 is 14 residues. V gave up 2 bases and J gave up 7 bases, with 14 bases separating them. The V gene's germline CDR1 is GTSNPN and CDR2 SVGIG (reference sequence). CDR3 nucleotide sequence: TGTGCCTGGAGTAGAATCCGGGGTGCTGAAAAACTGTTTTTT. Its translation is CAWSRIRGAEKLFF.

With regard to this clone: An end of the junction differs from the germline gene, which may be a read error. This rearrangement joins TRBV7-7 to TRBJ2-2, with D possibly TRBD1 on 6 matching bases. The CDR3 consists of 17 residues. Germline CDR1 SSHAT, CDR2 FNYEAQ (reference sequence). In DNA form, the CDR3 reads TGTGCTAGCAGCGTAGGCATACACAGGGTGAACACCGGGGAGCTGTTTTTT. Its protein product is CASSVGIHRVNTGELFF.

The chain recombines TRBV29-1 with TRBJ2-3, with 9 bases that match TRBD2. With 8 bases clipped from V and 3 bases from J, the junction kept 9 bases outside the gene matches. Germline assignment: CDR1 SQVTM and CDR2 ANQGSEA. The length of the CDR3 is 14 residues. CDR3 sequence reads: CSSAGGGTTDTQYF. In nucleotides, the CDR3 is TGCAGCTCCGCGGGAGGGGGCACAACAGATACGCAGTATTTT.